These T cell receptor beta chains were read from a single sample in a study of long-term antiretroviral therapy in people with HIV. Profiled with immunoSEQ multiplex PCR; TCRdb holds only in-frame clones, not every one. This sample yields about 30,000 clones, of which approximately 86% are seen a single time; 8% to 9% belongs to the top ten. Sequenced here: unsorted PBMCs, sampled 3 years after starting antiretroviral therapy. The receptors originated from a man in his forties with HIV. Each CDR3 is given without its conserved first and last residue.

V	CDR3
TRBV18	ASSKEGGPDTQY
TRBV7-9	ASSLDGVTDTQY
TRBV30	AWSEFSGTVNEKLF
TRBV7-9	ASSLVGPNEKLF
TRBV27	ASSLSWDRGLNEQF
TRBV6-5	ASSYSGQKKY
TRBV15	ATSRDPSGGKYGYT
TRBV6-1	ASSGDSGPKTQY
TRBV30	ATPVGDGFYGYT
TRBV2	ASSESDDVDTEAF
TRBV12-5	ASGLWATNEKLF
TRBV5-1	ASSEQGAGEAF
TRBV19	ATGIGTDLTDTQY
TRBV6-1	ASSEVRGLGNEQY
TRBV6-6	ASSSGQGATEAF
TRBV11-2	ASSSGQGNTEAF
TRBV15	ATRAGVVGTNEKLF
TRBV6-1	ASMTLWGGETQY
TRBV28	ASSLSGRATVGGELF
TRBV6-4	ASSSPGLLTDTQY
TRBV9	ASSRGQGRIIYEQY
TRBV19	ASSTWTGNTGELF
TRBV9	ASSVGAGYTGELF
TRBV5-3	ARSLGADTQY
TRBV11-1	ASSFRTGGGYEQY
TRBV6-1	ASSEGRVTREQY
TRBV5-1	ASSRIGEDEQF
TRBV12-5	ASVVRGENSYNEQF
TRBV29-1	SVSGDLHYEQY
TRBV7-8	ASSPLNTEAF
TRBV5-1	ASSSRGPNYGYT
TRBV7-8	ASSLTGAGDTQY
TRBV6-6	ASSLRGRTNYGYT
TRBV5-6	ASSFFGQDQETQY
TRBV29-1	SADEGGTEAF
TRBV7-6	ASSSLKGAITDTQY
TRBV7-9	ASSSGQGATEAF